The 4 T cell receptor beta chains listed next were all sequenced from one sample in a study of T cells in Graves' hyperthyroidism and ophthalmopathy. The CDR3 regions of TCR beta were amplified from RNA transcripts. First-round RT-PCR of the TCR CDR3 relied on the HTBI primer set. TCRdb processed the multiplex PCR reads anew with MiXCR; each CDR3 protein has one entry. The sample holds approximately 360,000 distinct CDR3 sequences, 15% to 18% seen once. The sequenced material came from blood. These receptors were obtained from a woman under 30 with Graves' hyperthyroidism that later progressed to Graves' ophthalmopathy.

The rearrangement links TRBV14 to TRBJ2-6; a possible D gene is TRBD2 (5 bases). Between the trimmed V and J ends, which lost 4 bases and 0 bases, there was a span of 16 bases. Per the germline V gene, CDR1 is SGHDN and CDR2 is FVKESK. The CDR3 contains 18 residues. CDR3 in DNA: TGTGCCAGCAGCCCGATGGTGGGAGAGAGCTCTGGGGCCAACGTCCTGACTTTC. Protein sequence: CASSPMVGESSGANVLTF.

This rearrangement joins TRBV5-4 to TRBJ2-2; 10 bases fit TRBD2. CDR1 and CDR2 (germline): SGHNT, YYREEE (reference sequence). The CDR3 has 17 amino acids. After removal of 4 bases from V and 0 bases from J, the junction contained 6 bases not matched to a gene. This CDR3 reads CASSPGTSVTNTGELFF. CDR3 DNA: TGTGCCAGCAGCCCCGGGACTAGCGTGACGAACACCGGGGAGCTGTTTTTT. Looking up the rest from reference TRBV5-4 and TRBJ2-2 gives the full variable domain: ETGVTQSPTHLIKTRGQQVTLRCSSQSGHNTVSWYQQALGQGPQFIFQYYREEENGRGNFPPRFSGLQFPNYSSELNVNALELDDSALYLCASSPGTSVTNTGELFFGEGSRLTVL.

CDR3 region: CAWSVWGANQPQHF. The CDR3 region has the DNA TGTGCCTGGAGTGTCTGGGGGGCAAATCAGCCCCAGCATTTT. V is TRBV30 and J is TRBJ1-5; TRBD1 might be the D (6 bases). The CDR3 is 14 residues long. CDR1 and CDR2 (germline): GTSNPN, SVGIG (reference sequence). The germline V and J ends were trimmed by 0 bases and 4 bases, with 10 bases remaining between them.

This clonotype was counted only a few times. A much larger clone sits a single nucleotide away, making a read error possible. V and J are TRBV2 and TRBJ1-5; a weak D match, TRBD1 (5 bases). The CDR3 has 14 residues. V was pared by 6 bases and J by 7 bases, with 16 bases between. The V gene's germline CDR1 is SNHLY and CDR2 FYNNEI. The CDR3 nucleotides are TGTGCCAGCAGCGAACGGGGCAAGATACAGCCCCAGCATTTT. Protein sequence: CASSERGKIQPQHF.